Following are 27 T cell receptor beta chains from one sample sequenced in a study of cytomegalovirus exposure and HLA in healthy donors. 13 Jbeta primers and 60 Vbeta primers were used for the PCR. Clones were read by immunoSEQ multiplex PCR, and TCRdb kept only the in-frame ones, dropping some. The sample holds some 200,000 clones, roughly four fifths seen once. Sequencing was carried out using PBMCs. The receptors were sampled from a woman between 18 and 29 years old in good health and CMV-seronegative.

The chain is built from TRBV29-1 and TRBJ1-3; 7 bases fit TRBD1. This CDR3 is built from 14 residues. The germline V gene has CDR1 SQVTM and CDR2 ANQGSEA. With V trimmed by 5 bases and J by 2 bases, 6 bases remained unmatched. The CDR3 loop is CSVTPDRAGNTIYF. CDR3 DNA sequence: TGCAGCGTTACGCCAGACAGGGCTGGAAACACCATATATTTT.

The chain has TRBV6-1 and TRBJ2-7, with 9 bases matching TRBD1. This CDR3 spans 15 amino acids. CDR1 is MNHNS, CDR2 SASEGT, per germline. V gave up 3 bases and J gave up 3 bases; unmatched junction bases: 6. The CDR3 DNA reads TGTGCCAGCAGTGATTGGGACAGGGCCATCTACGAGCAGTACTTC. This translates into CASSDWDRAIYEQYF.

This chain links TRBV27 with TRBJ2-3; 13 positions match TRBD2. This CDR3 spans 16 amino acids. Germline-derived CDR1 and CDR2 are MNHEY and SMNVEV (reference sequence). V shed 4 bases, J shed 4 bases, and the junction held 5 bases outside the gene matches. CDR3 residues: CASSSRTSGSPDTQYF. In nucleotides, the CDR3 is TGTGCCAGCAGTTCCCGGACTAGCGGGAGCCCAGATACGCAGTATTTT.

This chain uses TRBV7-9 with TRBJ2-5; D gene ambiguous. The CDR3 totals 15 residues. CDR1 and CDR2 from the germline V gene are SEHNR and FQNEAQ (reference sequence). V gave up 5 bases and J gave up 5 bases, with 18 bases separating them. This chain's CDR3 is CASSHPHTNVETQYF. The CDR3 DNA reads TGTGCCAGCAGCCACCCTCACACAAACGTGGAGACCCAGTACTTC. Looking up the rest from reference TRBV7-9 and TRBJ2-5 gives the full variable domain: DTGVSQNPRHKITKRGQNVTFRCDPISEHNRLYWYRQTLGQGPEFLTYFQNEAQLEKSRLLSDRFSAERPKGSFSTLEIQRTEQGDSAMYLCASSHPHTNVETQYFGPGTRLLVL.

The chain is built from TRBV6-5 and TRBJ2-5, with D possibly TRBD1 on 5 matching bases. The germline CDR1 and CDR2 sequences are MNHEY and SVGAGI. The CDR3 length is 16 residues. With 2 bases removed from V and 0 bases from J, the gap between germline ends came to 13 bases. CDR3 in DNA: TGTGCCAGCAGTTACAGGGGTCCCACGTACCAAGAGACCCAGTACTTC. Protein sequence: CASSYRGPTYQETQYF.

This clone was detected only a few times. This chain connects TRBV6-6 to TRBJ2-1, with D hard to call. The V and J ends lost 8 bases and 9 bases respectively, with 14 bases between them. This CDR3 has 12 residues. Germline loops: CDR1 MNHNY, CDR2 SVGAGI (reference sequence). The CDR3 nucleotides are TGTGCCAGCGCTAGAATTCAAGGTGAGCAGTTCTTC. This encodes CASARIQGEQFF.

The chain combines TRBV7-9 with TRBJ2-3; D is uncertain. The ends were cut back, 4 bases at V and 11 bases at J, with 13 bases in the middle. This CDR3 is 12 amino acids long. Germline V lookup: CDR1 SEHNR, CDR2 FQNEAQ (reference sequence). The CDR3 coding sequence is TGTGCCAGCAGCTCCGGGTCACTTGGGCAGTATTTT. Translated: CASSSGSLGQYF.

This chain links TRBV19 with TRBJ1-2, with D unresolved. The CDR3 loop spans 14 amino acids. Trimming took off 1 base at V and 1 base at J, with 7 bases between the two ends. Per germline, CDR1 LNHDA and CDR2 SQIVND (reference sequence). The CDR3 spells CASSIGTVNYGYTF. The CDR3 region has the DNA TGTGCCAGTAGTATAGGTACAGTTAACTATGGCTACACCTTC.

The chain recombines TRBV5-1 with TRBJ1-1, with TRBD1 as a possible D gene (5 bases). The CDR3 sequence is 16 residues long. Trimming removed 1 base at V and 0 bases at J, with 13 bases between. Germline-derived CDR1 and CDR2 are SGHRS and YFSETQ. In nucleotides, the CDR3 is TGCGCCAGCAGCTTGAGGCAGGGTGCCATGAACACTGAAGCTTTCTTT. Translated: CASSLRQGAMNTEAFF. The full variable domain, completed using reference TRBV5-1 and TRBJ1-1, is KAGVTQTPRYLIKTRGQQVTLSCSPISGHRSVSWYQQTPGQGLQFLFEYFSETQRNKGNFPGRFSGRQFSNSRSEMNVSTLELGDSALYLCASSLRQGAMNTEAFFGQGTRLTVV.

The J gene is TRBJ2-5, the V gene TRBV5-5; 8 bases line up with TRBD2. The CDR3 runs 14 residues. CDR1 and CDR2 (germline): SGHKS, YYEKEE (reference sequence). The ends lost 0 bases at V and 5 bases at J; junction bases unmatched: 3. This CDR3 is CASSLAGGRETQYF. The CDR3 nucleotides read TGTGCCAGCAGCTTGGCGGGGGGGCGGGAGACCCAGTACTTC.

J is TRBJ1-2 and V is TRBV5-1; 10 bases map to TRBD1. This CDR3 comprises 14 residues. V shed 9 bases and J 4 bases; nucleotides not matched to a gene: 9. In germline, CDR1 is SGHRS, CDR2 YFSETQ. The CDR3 region has the DNA TGCGCCACCAAGACCGGACAGGGGGTCTATGGCTACACCTTC. Translated: CATKTGQGVYGYTF.

DNA of the CDR3: TGTGCCAGCATTTATACAGGGGCCGCCATTTCCTACAATGAGCAGTTCTTC. It encodes CASIYTGAAISYNEQFF. The chain recombines TRBV7-9 with TRBJ2-1; TRBD1 aligns across 7 bases. The V and J ends lost 7 bases and 1 base, in that order; junction bases with no gene match: 13. CDR1 SEHNR and CDR2 FQNEAQ come from the germline V gene (reference sequence). This CDR3 region has 17 residues. Together with reference TRBV7-9 and TRBJ2-1, the CDR3 gives the full variable domain: DTGVSQNPRHKITKRGQNVTFRCDPISEHNRLYWYRQTLGQGPEFLTYFQNEAQLEKSRLLSDRFSAERPKGSFSTLEIQRTEQGDSAMYLCASIYTGAAISYNEQFFGPGTRLTVL.

The CDR3 spells CASTPGDFFGPQHF. The CDR3 DNA sequence: TGTGCCAGCACCCCCGGGGACTTTTTCGGGCCCCAGCATTTT. The rearrangement uses TRBV2 and TRBJ1-5; D is perhaps TRBD1 (5 bases). The CDR3 covers 14 residues. With 7 bases removed from V and 9 bases from J, the gap between germline ends came to 19 bases. From germline, CDR1 is SNHLY and CDR2 FYNNEI.

The chain employs TRBV28 and TRBJ1-2; 7 bases are shared with TRBD1. V gave up 1 base and J gave up 6 bases; unmatched junction bases: 11. Germline values: CDR1 MDHEN, CDR2 SYDVKM. CDR3 length: 16 amino acids. The CDR3: CASSLYDRALFHGYTF. CDR3 in DNA: TGTGCCAGCAGTTTATACGACAGGGCCTTATTCCATGGCTACACCTTC.

This chain uses TRBV12-5 with TRBJ2-1; tentatively, D is TRBD2 (5 bases). The V end was cut by 4 bases, the J end by 6 bases, with 16 bases between. The CDR3 is 15 amino acids. Germline V gene lookup returns CDR1 LGHNT and CDR2 FRNRAP. CDR3 in DNA: TGTGCTAGTGGTTCCCCTAGGGAGCCCGGCAATGAGCAGTTCTTC. Its translation is CASGSPREPGNEQFF.

This clone was recorded only once. The chain employs TRBV5-8 and TRBJ2-7, with D tentatively TRBD1 (6 bases). The V gene's germline CDR1 is SGHTS and CDR2 YDEGEE. The CDR3 is made up of 15 amino acids. Between the trimmed V and J ends, which lost 0 bases and 6 bases, there was a span of 16 bases. CDR3 DNA sequence: TGTGCCAGCAGCTTGGGGACAGATGCTGTCAGCGAGCAGTACTTC. This translates into CASSLGTDAVSEQYF.

This chain's CDR3 is CASSSEYVTDTQYF. The DNA for the CDR3 is TGTGCCAGCAGCTCAGAATATGTCACAGATACGCAGTATTTT. The chain carries TRBV7-9 and TRBJ2-3; D remains unclear. With 4 bases removed from V and 2 bases from J, the gap between germline ends came to 10 bases. The germline V gene encodes CDR1 SEHNR and CDR2 FQNEAQ (reference sequence). The CDR3 has 14 residues.

J is TRBJ2-5 and V is TRBV6-6, with D possibly being TRBD2 (5 bases). V lost 6 bases and J 1 base, leaving 9 bases between the germline ends. In germline, CDR1 is MNHNY, CDR2 SVGAGI (reference sequence). There are 13 residues in the CDR3. The CDR3 region has the DNA TGTGCCAGCAGCGGACTGATCCAAGAGACCCAGTACTTC. Protein sequence: CASSGLIQETQYF.

The chain couples TRBV14 to TRBJ2-7; D may be TRBD1 (6 bases). The V end lost 3 bases, the J end lost 3 bases, and 12 bases lay between the germline ends. Germline V gene sequence: CDR1 SGHDN, CDR2 FVKESK. The CDR3 extends over 14 amino acids. CDR3: CASSHRGRVYEQYF. Written as DNA, the CDR3 is TGTGCCAGCAGCCACAGGGGCAGGGTCTACGAGCAGTACTTC.

This chain uses TRBV6-5 with TRBJ2-2, with 7 bases that match TRBD1. This CDR3 is built from 14 residues. In germline, CDR1 is MNHEY, CDR2 SVGAGI. The ends lost 7 bases at V and 7 bases at J; junction bases unmatched: 9. CDR3 sequence: CASTYLQGNGELFF. Written as DNA, the CDR3 is TGTGCCAGCACCTATTTACAGGGGAACGGGGAGCTGTTTTTT.

V gene TRBV9 combines with J gene TRBJ2-1, with 8 bases fitting TRBD2. The germline V gene has CDR1 SGDLS and CDR2 YYNGEE. The junction had 10 bases not matched to a gene; V was cut back by 0 bases and J by 14 bases. The CDR3 contains 14 residues. DNA for the CDR3: TGTGCCAGCAGCGTAGCAGGAAAAGCGGGAGCCGAGTTCTTC. Its protein product is CASSVAGKAGAEFF. Filled out from reference TRBV9 and TRBJ2-1, the complete variable domain reads DSGVTQTPKHLITATGQRVTLRCSPRSGDLSVYWYQQSLDQGLQFLIQYYNGEERAKGNILERFSAQQFPDLHSELNLSSLELGDSALYFCASSVAGKAGAEFFGPGTRLTVL.

This chain uses TRBV4-2 with TRBJ1-5; D is ambiguous. The CDR3 extends over 15 amino acids. V lost 0 bases to trimming and J lost 5 bases, with 11 bases between them. CDR1 and CDR2 from the germline V gene are LGHNA and YNFKEQ. DNA for the CDR3: TGTGCCAGCAGCCAAGAGCGAGGGATAGATCAGCCCCAGCATTTT. It specifies CASSQERGIDQPQHF.

This chain uses TRBV5-1 with TRBJ2-2; 10 bases are shared with TRBD2. There are 17 residues in the CDR3. V shed 0 bases, J shed 6 bases, and the junction held 8 bases outside the gene matches. Germline assignment: CDR1 SGHRS and CDR2 YFSETQ. CDR3 coding DNA: TGCGCCAGCAGCTTGGCCGGGCTAGCGGGAGTGGCCGGGGAGCTGTTTTTT. This codes for CASSLAGLAGVAGELFF.

The gene calls are TRBV2 and TRBJ2-7; 8 bases line up with TRBD2. The CDR3 runs 17 residues. CDR1 and CDR2 from the germline V gene are SNHLY and FYNNEI. Trimming took 0 bases from V and 0 from J; bases not matched to a gene: 7. The CDR3 sequence: CASSEAPLAGSSYEQYF. The DNA of the CDR3 is TGTGCCAGCAGTGAAGCCCCGCTAGCGGGTAGCTCCTACGAGCAGTACTTC. Variable domain in full (rest from reference TRBV2 and TRBJ2-7): EPEVTQTPSHQVTQMGQEVILRCVPISNHLYFYWYRQILGQKVEFLVSFYNNEISEKSEIFDDQFSVERPDGSNFTLKIRSTKLEDSAMYFCASSEAPLAGSSYEQYFGPGTRLTVT.

The chain carries TRBV4-1 and TRBJ2-1, with 9 bases fitting TRBD2. The germline CDR1 and CDR2 sequences are MGHRA and YSYEKL. J lost 4 bases, V lost 2 bases, and 9 bases had no gene match. This CDR3 has 17 amino acids. The CDR3 is CASSQLAGLDLYNEQFF. The CDR3, as DNA: TGCGCCAGCAGCCAACTAGCGGGACTCGACCTTTACAATGAGCAGTTCTTC.

This clone was detected once. The chain links TRBV10-1 to TRBJ2-3, with TRBD1 matching over 12 bases. The CDR3 consists of 16 residues. The germline CDR1 and CDR2 sequences are WNHNN and SYGVQD (reference sequence). Germline trimming cut 0 bases from V and 6 bases from J; bases unmatched to any gene: 4. The CDR3 bases are TGCGCCAGCAGTGAGTCGGGGGACAGGGGGCCTGATACGCAGTATTTT. Protein product: CASSESGDRGPDTQYF.

This clone showed up just a few times. This sequence joins TRBV6-6 and TRBJ1-1; D gene unclear. The CDR3 length is 13 residues. Germline assignment: CDR1 MNHNY and CDR2 SVGAGI (reference sequence). V lost 6 bases, J lost 6 bases, and 14 bases lay in between. The CDR3 nucleotides read TGTGCCAGCAGCCTATTGGAGGGCGCTGAAGCTTTCTTT. As protein: CASSLLEGAEAFF.